The source of this T cell receptor (beta chain) is a study of shared clonotypes between healthy human individuals. Study overall: Per-donor plates numbered three CD4 naive, three CD4 memory, two CD8 naive and one CD8 memory.

V lost 0 bases and J 2 bases, leaving 14 bases between the germline ends. The germline CDR1 and CDR2 sequences are SGHRS and YFSETQ. The CDR3 is 16 residues long. Recent acute infections and vaccinations were absent in the healthy HIV-negative adult donors. Every donor was a Caucasian adult from Nashville, Tennessee. The authors loaded about 0.2 ug DNA, around 32,000 T cell genomes, into sorted-subset replicate PCRs. Libraries were prepared by immunoSEQ multiplex PCR; TCRdb keeps only in-frame clonotypes and omits some of them. This table has roughly 700,000 clones, 90% appearing once. This clonotype originated in a man aged 18 to 29 in good health. Some clones in this sample may be carry-over from other donors' samples. The chain employs TRBV5-1 and TRBJ1-1; TRBD1 might be the D (6 bases). Sequencing used memory CD8+ T cells from PBMCs. Subset reported: CD45RO+ cells pooled with CCR7-negative TemRA cells. The CDR3: CASSLAPDSINTEAFF. The CDR3 DNA reads TGCGCCAGCAGCTTGGCCCCGGACAGCATAAACACTGAAGCTTTCTTT.